The 14 T cell receptor beta chains in this list originate from one sample, sequenced in a study of T cells after yellow fever vaccination. TCRdb fed the 5' RACE reads into MiXCR, producing one record per CDR3 protein. The data show around 320,000 distinct CDR3 sequences, about 10% seen once. Sample: CD4+ T cells sorted from PBMCs, taken 5 days after the yellow fever booster vaccination. All receptors come from a man between 18 and 35 years old who received the YFV17D yellow fever vaccine.

Ten or more counts support this clonotype. The gene calls are TRBV9 and TRBJ2-1; 8 bases align to TRBD2. CDR1 is SGDLS and CDR2 is YYNGEE in the germline V gene. This CDR3 region has 16 residues. J gave up 2 bases and V 7 bases, and 11 bases lay outside the gene matches. The CDR3 DNA reads as TGTGCCAGCGAACGGGGGGGTATTTTTCCCTACAATGAGCAGTTCTTC. It yields the protein CASERGGIFPYNEQFF.

This clonotype was detected only a few times. This rearrangement joins TRBV6-6 to TRBJ1-4; a possible D gene is TRBD1 (6 bases). Germline CDR1 MNHNY, CDR2 SVGAGI (reference sequence). The CDR3 is 17 residues long. Trimming removed 7 bases from V and 0 bases from J, with 18 bases in between. CDR3 sequence (DNA): TGTGCCAGCACCCTTCAAGGACAGTCCGCAACTAATGAAAAACTGTTTTTT. Its translation: CASTLQGQSATNEKLFF.

The chain links TRBV4-1 to TRBJ2-3, with D possibly TRBD2 on 5 matching bases. CDR1 is MGHRA and CDR2 is YSYEKL in the germline V gene. V dropped 4 bases and J dropped 2 bases, with 16 bases sitting between them. The CDR3 length is 16 residues. The CDR3 loop reads CASSRGPQRSTDTQYF. CDR3 DNA: TGCGCCAGCAGCCGAGGGCCCCAGCGGTCCACAGATACGCAGTATTTT.

This clonotype was seen ten or more times. This rearrangement joins TRBV7-9 to TRBJ1-4; D gene ambiguous. The CDR3 consists of 14 residues. The germline V gene encodes CDR1 SEHNR and CDR2 FQNEAQ (reference sequence). V lost 0 bases, J lost 5 bases, and 7 bases lay in between. The CDR3 loop is CASSLAGPNEKLFF. CDR3 DNA sequence: TGTGCCAGCAGCTTAGCCGGTCCGAATGAAAAACTGTTTTTT.

This clonotype was seen repeatedly, ten times or more. This sequence joins TRBV7-2 and TRBJ2-1, with TRBD2 as a possible D gene (7 bases). The V and J ends lost 1 base and 15 bases respectively, with 13 bases between them. From germline, CDR1 is SGHTA and CDR2 FQGNSA. The CDR3 length is 12 residues. In DNA form, the CDR3 reads TGTGCCAGCAGCTTAGAGGGGGGGTATCGGTTCTTC. Translation gives CASSLEGGYRFF.

This clonotype has a handful of counts. The chain is built from TRBV19 and TRBJ1-4; D unresolved. The CDR3 runs 16 residues. V was pared by 7 bases and J by 0 bases, with 15 bases between. The germline V gene has CDR1 LNHDA and CDR2 SQIVND (reference sequence). This chain's CDR3 is CASTARVPSTNEKLFF. CDR3 in DNA: TGTGCCAGTACAGCCCGCGTTCCTTCAACTAATGAAAAACTGTTTTTT.

The chain employs TRBV7-6 and TRBJ2-7; D not certain. V lost 1 base and J 7 bases, leaving 11 bases between the germline ends. The CDR3 runs 13 residues. In germline, CDR1 is SGHVS, CDR2 FNYEAQ. The CDR3, as DNA: TGTGCCAGCAGCTTAGACAGTACGAGGGAGCAGTACGTC. This sequence encodes CASSLDSTREQYV.

This clonotype came up a few times. The V and J genes are TRBV12-3 or TRBV12-4 and TRBJ2-7; 9 nucleotides agree with TRBD1. The CDR3 runs 13 residues. With V trimmed by 6 bases and J by 6 bases, 6 bases remained unmatched. As DNA, the CDR3 is TGTGCCAGCAGATTGACAGGGGGAAGCGAGCAGTACGTC. Protein sequence: CASRLTGGSEQYV.

The chain uses TRBV10-1 and TRBJ2-5, with 7 bases identical to TRBD2. The V gene end was trimmed by 3 bases and the J gene end by 5 bases; junction bases not matched to a gene: 6. Germline V CDR1 and CDR2: WNHNN, SYGVQD (reference sequence). The CDR3 loop spans 14 amino acids. The CDR3 is CASSDVGEGETQYF. The DNA for the CDR3 is TGCGCCAGCAGTGATGTCGGGGAGGGTGAGACCCAGTACTTC.

The CDR3 loop is CASSGGQGGPDTQYF. The CDR3 nucleotides are TGCGCCAGCAGCGGGGGACAGGGCGGCCCAGATACGCAGTATTTT. This chain joins TRBV5-1 and TRBJ2-3; 9 bases match TRBD1. Germline assignment: CDR1 SGHRS and CDR2 YFSETQ. J gave up 4 bases and V 4 bases, and 7 bases lay outside the gene matches. The CDR3 extends over 15 amino acids.

This sequence joins TRBV4-3 and TRBJ1-4; D gene unclear. Germline lookup yields CDR1 LGHNA and CDR2 YSLEER. The V end lost 3 bases, the J end lost 7 bases, and 12 bases lay between the germline ends. The CDR3 length is 14 residues. Here the CDR3 reads CASSQLQFREKLFF. CDR3 coding DNA: TGCGCCAGCAGCCAGTTACAGTTTCGTGAAAAACTGTTTTTT.

The rearrangement links TRBV7-2 to TRBJ1-5, with D possibly being TRBD1 (6 bases). Trimming took 2 bases from V and 4 from J, leaving 21 bases between them. This CDR3 spans 18 amino acids. The germline CDR1 and CDR2 sequences are SGHTA and FQGNSA. The CDR3 loop reads CASSLSPFRGKLNQPQHF. DNA of the CDR3: TGTGCCAGCAGCTTATCCCCTTTCAGGGGCAAGTTAAATCAGCCCCAGCATTTT.

The CDR3 DNA reads as TGTGCCAGCAGCTTGTACCCGACAAAGATTTGGGCGCTAGGGCTCCTGGAAGCTTTCTTT. Amino acids: CASSLYPTKIWALGLLEAFF. The V gene is TRBV5-6, the J gene TRBJ1-1; D call uncertain. This CDR3 has 20 residues. The germline CDR1 and CDR2 sequences are SGHDT and YYEEEE. Trimming cost V 1 base and J 8 bases, with 33 bases left between them. Full variable domain (missing parts from reference TRBV5-6 and TRBJ1-1): DAGVTQSPTHLIKTRGQQVTLRCSPKSGHDTVSWYQQALGQGPQFIFQYYEEEERQRGNFPDRFSGHQFPNYSSELNVNALLLGDSALYLCASSLYPTKIWALGLLEAFFGQGTRLTVV.

This chain connects TRBV12-3 or TRBV12-4 to TRBJ1-5, with TRBD1 as a possible D gene (6 bases). V was shortened by 1 base and J by 7 bases, with 14 bases between the two germline ends. This CDR3 has 15 residues. The chain's CDR3 is CASSLGWAGAQPQHF. CDR3 DNA: TGTGCCAGCAGTTTAGGGTGGGCAGGGGCGCAGCCCCAGCATTTT.